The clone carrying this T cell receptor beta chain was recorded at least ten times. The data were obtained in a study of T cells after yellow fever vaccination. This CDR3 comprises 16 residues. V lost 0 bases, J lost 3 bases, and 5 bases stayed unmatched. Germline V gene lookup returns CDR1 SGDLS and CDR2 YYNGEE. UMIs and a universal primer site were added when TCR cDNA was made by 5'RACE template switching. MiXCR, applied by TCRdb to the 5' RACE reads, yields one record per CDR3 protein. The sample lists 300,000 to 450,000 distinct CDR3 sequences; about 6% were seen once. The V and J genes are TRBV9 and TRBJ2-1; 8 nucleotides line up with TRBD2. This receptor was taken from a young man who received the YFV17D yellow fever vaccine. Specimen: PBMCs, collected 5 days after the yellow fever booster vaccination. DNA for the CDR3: TGTGCCAGCAGCGTAGGAAATGCGGGGGGCTACAATGAGCAGTTCTTC. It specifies CASSVGNAGGYNEQFF. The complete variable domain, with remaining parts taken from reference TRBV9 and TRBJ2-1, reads DSGVTQTPKHLITATGQRVTLRCSPRSGDLSVYWYQQSLDQGLQFLIQYYNGEERAKGNILERFSAQQFPDLHSELNLSSLELGDSALYFCASSVGNAGGYNEQFFGPGTRLTVL.